This T cell receptor (beta chain) was sequenced for a study of long-term antiretroviral therapy in people with HIV. Running of the v3.0 immunoSEQ assay took place at survey level. Some clones are missing from TCRdb's copy, which holds only in-frame ones; the method was immunoSEQ multiplex PCR. The table includes 25,000 or so clones, around four fifths detected once. Trimming cost V 7 bases and J 6 bases, with 15 bases left between them. Germline V gives CDR1 LNHDA, CDR2 SQIVND (reference sequence). This CDR3 contains 14 residues. This TCR derives from a man between 18 and 35 years old with HIV. The sequenced sample was unsorted PBMCs, obtained 1.5 years before starting antiretroviral therapy. This chain joins TRBV19 and TRBJ2-2, with no clear D. This chain's CDR3 is CASIDWTRPGELFF. For the CDR3, the DNA is TGTGCCAGTATCGATTGGACCCGACCCGGGGAGCTGTTTTTT.